The 11 T cell receptor beta chains given below trace back to one sample, sequenced in a study of spatial heterogeneity in lung cancer. General study findings and limits: Tumoral mutation counts were tracked by counts of expanded intratumoral alpha and beta TCRs.

Described time point: sample taken at primary tumor resection. Their antigen targets remain unknown. Each CDR3 protein gets one entry after TCRdb re-called the 5' RACE reads with MiXCR. Here the sample spans around 16,000 distinct CDR3 sequences, 6.5% to 8% being singletons. The starting material was lung tumor tissue, obtained at surgery. The receptors stem from a female donor with early-stage non-small cell lung cancer.

In this sample, this clonotype turned up many times. Because this beta chain is a stray read in a library intended to capture alpha chains, its abundance should not be given much weight. The rearrangement joins TRBV2 to TRBJ1-2, with a tentative D call TRBD1 (6 bases). The germline V gene has CDR1 SNHLY and CDR2 FYNNEI. There are 15 residues in the CDR3. The ends were cut back, 8 bases at V and 3 bases at J, with 19 bases in the middle. CDR3 DNA: TGTGCCAGCTCCGACGGGGGGGCTACGGACTATGGCTACACCTTC. Its protein product is CASSDGGATDYGYTF.

This clonotype appeared a few times. For a library built for alpha chains, this beta chain is a stray read; little rests on its size. This sequence joins TRBV18 and TRBJ1-1, with 8 positions matching TRBD1. The V gene's germline CDR1 is KGHSH and CDR2 LQKENI. J was trimmed by 4 bases and V by 3 bases; bases with no gene match: 1. The CDR3 runs 13 residues. CDR3 DNA sequence: TGTGCCAGCTCACCCCAGGGGGCCACTGAAGCTTTCTTT. This encodes CASSPQGATEAFF.

By share, this clonotype counts as medium-sized. A library prepared for alpha chains yielded this beta chain as an off-target read; its size is of little meaning. This rearrangement joins TRBV2 to TRBJ1-2; TRBD1 aligns across 9 bases. The CDR3 is made up of 16 amino acids. V lost 2 bases and J lost 1; bases outside the gene matches: 5. Germline lookup yields CDR1 SNHLY and CDR2 FYNNEI. In DNA form, the CDR3 reads TGTGCCAGCAGTGAACCCACAGGGGGCTTTAACTATGGCTACACCTTC. It yields the protein CASSEPTGGFNYGYTF.

This clonotype is judged medium-sized. Since it is a stray read in a library aimed at alpha chains, this beta chain has a size that is not meaningful. The chain carries TRBV7-2 and TRBJ2-5; a possible D gene is TRBD2 (5 bases). Germline CDR1 and CDR2: SGHTA and FQGNSA. The CDR3 length is 15 residues. V lost 4 bases and J 4 bases, leaving 16 bases between the germline ends. The CDR3 DNA reads TGTGCCAGCAGCTCGACCATTTCCCGGGGAGAGACCCAGTACTTC. The encoded protein is CASSSTISRGETQYF.

The table lists this clonotype with many counts. The library was built for alpha chains, so this beta chain is an off-target read and its size means little. The chain joins TRBV4-2 to TRBJ2-2; a weak D match, TRBD2 (6 bases). Germline V gives CDR1 LGHNA, CDR2 YNFKEQ. V lost 1 base and J lost 7, with 7 bases in between. CDR3 length: 13 residues. The CDR3 sequence: CASSQGGDGELFF. As DNA, the CDR3 is TGTGCCAGCAGCCAAGGGGGGGACGGGGAGCTGTTTTTT.

This clonotype was seen ten or more times. Because the library targeted alpha chains, this beta chain is an off-target read whose size means little. DNA for the CDR3: TGTGCCAGCAGTGAAGACGGGAGGGTTAGCTATGGCTACACCTTC. Translation gives CASSEDGRVSYGYTF. The genes are TRBV2 and TRBJ1-2; D ambiguous. Per the germline V gene, CDR1 is SNHLY and CDR2 is FYNNEI. This CDR3 is built from 15 residues. The V gene lost 1 base and the J gene lost 4 bases, with 13 bases spanning the gap.

A remark on this clonotype: With the library built for alpha chains, this beta chain is off target and its frequency is not meaningful. J is TRBJ1-1 and V is TRBV18; D not resolved. V shed 8 bases and J shed 2 bases, with 15 bases lying between them. The CDR3 is made up of 14 amino acids. CDR1 is KGHSH, CDR2 LQKENI, per germline. For the CDR3, the DNA is TGTGCCAGCATACGAACCGCGGTTAACACTGAAGCTTTCTTT. Translated, it gives CASIRTAVNTEAFF.

This clonotype was observed at least ten times. In a library made to pick up alpha chains, this beta chain is a stray read with a size that means little. The gene calls are TRBV20-1 and TRBJ2-7, with TRBD1 matching 8 bases. Germline lookup yields CDR1 DFQATT and CDR2 SNEGSKA (reference sequence). The V segment lost 5 bases and the J segment 7 bases; nucleotides outside the gene matches: 7. The CDR3 is made up of 12 amino acids. As DNA, the CDR3 is TGCAGTGCTTCGGACAGGGTAAGGGAGCAGTACTTC. Translation gives CSASDRVREQYF.

The sample holds many counts of this clonotype. This beta chain represents an off-target read in a library built for alpha chains; its size is of limited meaning. This chain links TRBV7-6 with TRBJ1-1; 10 nucleotides line up with TRBD1. J gave up 6 bases and V 5 bases, and 9 bases lay outside the gene matches. The CDR3 covers 15 residues. CDR1 SGHVS and CDR2 FNYEAQ come from the germline V gene. The CDR3 bases are TGTGCCAGCAGCCGTGGACAGGGGGGCTTCCCTGAAGCTTTCTTT. Encoded protein: CASSRGQGGFPEAFF.

This clonotype showed up just a few times. The library was built for alpha chains, so this beta chain is an off-target read and its size means little. The CDR3 sequence is CSAGAAGNNEKLFF. CDR3 coding DNA: TGCAGTGCTGGTGCCGCGGGAAATAATGAAAAACTGTTTTTT. V is TRBV20-1 and J is TRBJ1-4; no clear D gene. The germline CDR1 and CDR2 sequences are DFQATT and SNEGSKA (reference sequence). There are 14 residues in the CDR3. Trimming took off 5 bases at V and 4 bases at J, with 14 bases between the two ends.

By share of the sample, this clonotype is medium-sized (0.01 to 0.1%). With the library built for alpha chains, this beta chain is off target and its frequency is not meaningful. The V gene is TRBV11-1, the J gene TRBJ1-1; no clear D gene. CDR1 and CDR2 from the germline V gene are SGHAT and FQDESV (reference sequence). The V and J ends lost 5 bases and 0 bases respectively, with 16 bases between them. This CDR3 is built from 16 residues. The CDR3: CASSPPVRTMNTEAFF. CDR3 bases: TGTGCCAGCAGCCCGCCAGTCCGTACCATGAACACTGAAGCTTTCTTT. The full variable domain, rest sourced from reference TRBV11-1 and TRBJ1-1, is EAEVAQSPRYKITEKSQAVAFWCDPISGHATLYWYRQILGQGPELLVQFQDESVVDDSQLPKDRFSAERLKGVDSTLKIQPAELGDSAMYLCASSPPVRTMNTEAFFGQGTRLTVV.